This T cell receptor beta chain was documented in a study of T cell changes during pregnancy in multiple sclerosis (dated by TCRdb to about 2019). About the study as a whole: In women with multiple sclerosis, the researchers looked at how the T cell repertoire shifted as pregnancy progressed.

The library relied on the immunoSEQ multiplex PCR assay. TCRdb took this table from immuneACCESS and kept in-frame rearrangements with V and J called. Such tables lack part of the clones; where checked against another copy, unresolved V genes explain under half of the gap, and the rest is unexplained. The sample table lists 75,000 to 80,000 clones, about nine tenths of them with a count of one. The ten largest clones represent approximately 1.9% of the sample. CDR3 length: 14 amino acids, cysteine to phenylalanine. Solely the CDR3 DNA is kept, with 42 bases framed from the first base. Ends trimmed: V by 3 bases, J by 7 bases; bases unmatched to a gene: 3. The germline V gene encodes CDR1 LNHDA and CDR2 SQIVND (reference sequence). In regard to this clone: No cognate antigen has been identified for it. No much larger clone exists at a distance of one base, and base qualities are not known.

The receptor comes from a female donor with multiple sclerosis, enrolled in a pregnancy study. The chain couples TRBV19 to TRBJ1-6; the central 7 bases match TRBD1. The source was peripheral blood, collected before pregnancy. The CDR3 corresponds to CASSITGQNSPLHF. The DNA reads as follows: TGTGCCAGTAGTATCACGGGACAGAATTCACCCCTCCACTTT.